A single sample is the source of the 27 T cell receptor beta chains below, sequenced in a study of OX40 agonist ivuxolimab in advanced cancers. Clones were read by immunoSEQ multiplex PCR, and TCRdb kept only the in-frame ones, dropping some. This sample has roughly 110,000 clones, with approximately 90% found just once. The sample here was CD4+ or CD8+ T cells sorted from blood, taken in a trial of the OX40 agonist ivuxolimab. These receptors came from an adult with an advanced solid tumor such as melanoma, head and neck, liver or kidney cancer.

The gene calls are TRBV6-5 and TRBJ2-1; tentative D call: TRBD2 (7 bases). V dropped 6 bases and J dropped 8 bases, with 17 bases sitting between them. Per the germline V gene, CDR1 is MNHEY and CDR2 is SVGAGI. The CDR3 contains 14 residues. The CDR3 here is CASRTGGTPDEQFF. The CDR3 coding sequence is TGTGCCAGCAGAACCGGGGGGACACCGGATGAGCAGTTCTTC.

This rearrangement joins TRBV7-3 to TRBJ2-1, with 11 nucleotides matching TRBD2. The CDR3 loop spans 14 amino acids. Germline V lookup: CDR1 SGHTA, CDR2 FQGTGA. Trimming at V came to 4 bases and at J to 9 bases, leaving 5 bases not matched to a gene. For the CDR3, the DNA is TGTGCCAGCAGCTCTACTAGCGGGAGTCCTGAGCAGTTCTTC. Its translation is CASSSTSGSPEQFF.

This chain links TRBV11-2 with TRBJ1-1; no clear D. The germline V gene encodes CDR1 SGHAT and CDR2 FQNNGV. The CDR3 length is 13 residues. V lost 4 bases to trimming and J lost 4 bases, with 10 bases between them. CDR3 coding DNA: TGTGCCAGCAGCTACGGACCTGGCACTGAAGCTTTCTTT. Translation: CASSYGPGTEAFF.

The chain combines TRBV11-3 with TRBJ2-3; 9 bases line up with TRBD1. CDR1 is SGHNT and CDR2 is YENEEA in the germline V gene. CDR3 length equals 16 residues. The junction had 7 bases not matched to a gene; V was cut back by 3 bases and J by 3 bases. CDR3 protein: CASSFSTGTGTDTQYF. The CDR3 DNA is TGTGCCAGCAGCTTCTCTACCGGGACAGGGACAGATACGCAGTATTTT.

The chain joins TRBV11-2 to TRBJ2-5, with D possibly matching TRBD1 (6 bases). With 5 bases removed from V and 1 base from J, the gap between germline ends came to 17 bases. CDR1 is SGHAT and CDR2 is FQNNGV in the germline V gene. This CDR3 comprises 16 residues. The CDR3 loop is CASSTILQGSQETQYF. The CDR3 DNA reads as TGTGCCAGCAGCACTATCCTCCAGGGGAGCCAAGAGACCCAGTACTTC.

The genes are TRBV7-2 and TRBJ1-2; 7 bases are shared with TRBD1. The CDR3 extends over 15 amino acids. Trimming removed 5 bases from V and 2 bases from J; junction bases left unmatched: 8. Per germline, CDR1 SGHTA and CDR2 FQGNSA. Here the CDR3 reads CASSNNRGQNYGYTF. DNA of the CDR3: TGTGCCAGCAGCAACAACAGGGGTCAGAACTATGGCTACACCTTC.

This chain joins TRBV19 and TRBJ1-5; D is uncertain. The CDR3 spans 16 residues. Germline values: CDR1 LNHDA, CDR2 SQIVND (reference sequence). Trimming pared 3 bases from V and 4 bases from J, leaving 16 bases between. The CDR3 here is CASSMRSPRRNQPQHF. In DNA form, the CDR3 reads TGTGCCAGTAGTATGCGCTCCCCTCGAAGAAATCAGCCCCAGCATTTT.

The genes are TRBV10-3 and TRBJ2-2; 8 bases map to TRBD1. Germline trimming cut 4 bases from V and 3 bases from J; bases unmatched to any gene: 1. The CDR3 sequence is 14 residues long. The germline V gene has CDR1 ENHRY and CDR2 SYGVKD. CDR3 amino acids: CAISAQGDTGELFF. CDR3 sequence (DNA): TGTGCCATCAGTGCACAGGGGGACACCGGGGAGCTGTTTTTT.

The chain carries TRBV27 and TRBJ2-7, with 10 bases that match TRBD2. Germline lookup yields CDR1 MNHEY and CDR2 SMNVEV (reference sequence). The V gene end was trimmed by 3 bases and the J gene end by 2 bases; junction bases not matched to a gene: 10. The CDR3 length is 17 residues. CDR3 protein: CASSFSLAGALTYEQYF. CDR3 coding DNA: TGTGCCAGCAGTTTTTCCCTAGCGGGAGCCCTAACCTACGAGCAGTACTTC.

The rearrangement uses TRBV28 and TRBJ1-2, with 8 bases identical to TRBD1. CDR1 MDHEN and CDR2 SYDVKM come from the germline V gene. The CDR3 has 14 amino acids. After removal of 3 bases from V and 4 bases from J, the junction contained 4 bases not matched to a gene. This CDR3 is CASSLDREIYGYTF. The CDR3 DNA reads TGTGCCAGCAGTTTGGACAGGGAGATCTATGGCTACACCTTC.

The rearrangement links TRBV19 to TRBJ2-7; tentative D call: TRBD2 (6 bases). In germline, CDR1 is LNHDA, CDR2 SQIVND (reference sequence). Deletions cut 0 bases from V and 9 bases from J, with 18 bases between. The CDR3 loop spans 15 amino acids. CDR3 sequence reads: CASSIDGRGAFGQYF. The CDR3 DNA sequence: TGTGCCAGTAGTATAGATGGTCGCGGGGCCTTCGGGCAGTACTTC.

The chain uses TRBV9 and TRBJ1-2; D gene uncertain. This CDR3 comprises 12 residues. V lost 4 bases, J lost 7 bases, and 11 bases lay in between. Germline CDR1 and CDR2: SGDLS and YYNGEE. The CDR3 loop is CASSFPNPGYTF. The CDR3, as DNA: TGTGCCAGCAGCTTTCCGAACCCTGGCTACACCTTC.

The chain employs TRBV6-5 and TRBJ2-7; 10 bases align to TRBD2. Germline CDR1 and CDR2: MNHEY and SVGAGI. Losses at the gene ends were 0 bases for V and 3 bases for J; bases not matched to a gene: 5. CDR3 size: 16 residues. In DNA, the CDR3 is TGTGCCAGCAGTTACTCCCTAGCGGGAGCAGTCTACGAGCAGTACTTC. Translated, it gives CASSYSLAGAVYEQYF.

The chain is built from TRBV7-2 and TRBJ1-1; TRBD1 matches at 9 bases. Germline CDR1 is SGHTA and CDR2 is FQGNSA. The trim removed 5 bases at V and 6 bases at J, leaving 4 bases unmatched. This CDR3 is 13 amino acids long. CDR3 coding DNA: TGTGCCAGCAGCCTAGGGACAGGGCCTGAAGCTTTCTTT. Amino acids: CASSLGTGPEAFF.

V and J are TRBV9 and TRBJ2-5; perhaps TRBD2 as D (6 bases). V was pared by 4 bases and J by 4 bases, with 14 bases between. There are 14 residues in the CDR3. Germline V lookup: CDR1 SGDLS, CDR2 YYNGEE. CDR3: CASSPGRRRETQYF. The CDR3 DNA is TGTGCCAGCAGCCCGGGGAGGAGGCGAGAGACCCAGTACTTC.

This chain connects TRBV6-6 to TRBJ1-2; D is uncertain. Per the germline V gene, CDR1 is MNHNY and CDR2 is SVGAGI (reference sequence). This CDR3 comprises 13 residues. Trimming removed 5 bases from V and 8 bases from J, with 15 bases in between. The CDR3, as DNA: TGTGCCAGCAGTACCCCCGACCCGAAGGGCTACACCTTC. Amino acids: CASSTPDPKGYTF.

CDR3 residues: CASSVFDYEQYF. In nucleotides, the CDR3 is TGTGCCAGCAGTGTGTTCGACTACGAGCAGTACTTC. The chain employs TRBV2 and TRBJ2-7; D is uncertain. In germline, CDR1 is SNHLY, CDR2 FYNNEI. The CDR3 has 12 residues. Trimming shortened V by 4 bases and J by 3 bases, and 7 bases separated the two germline ends.

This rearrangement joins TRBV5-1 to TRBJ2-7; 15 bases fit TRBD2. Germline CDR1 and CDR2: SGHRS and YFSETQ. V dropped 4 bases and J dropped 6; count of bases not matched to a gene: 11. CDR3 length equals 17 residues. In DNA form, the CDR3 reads TGCGCCAGCAGCGCCGGACTAGCGGGAGGGCCCGTGTTCGAGCAGTACTTC. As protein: CASSAGLAGGPVFEQYF.

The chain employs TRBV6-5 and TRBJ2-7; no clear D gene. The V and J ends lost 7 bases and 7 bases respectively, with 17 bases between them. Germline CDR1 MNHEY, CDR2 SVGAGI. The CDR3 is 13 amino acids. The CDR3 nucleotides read TGTGCCAGCAACCACCCAGGTCAAAAAGAGCAGTACTTC. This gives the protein CASNHPGQKEQYF.

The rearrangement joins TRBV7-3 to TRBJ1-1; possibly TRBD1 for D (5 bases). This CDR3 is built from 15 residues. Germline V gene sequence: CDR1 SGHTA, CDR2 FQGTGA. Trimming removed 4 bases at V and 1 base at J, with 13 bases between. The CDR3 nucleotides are TGTGCCAGCAGCTCGTCGGGGACGGCGAACACTGAAGCTTTCTTT. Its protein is CASSSSGTANTEAFF.

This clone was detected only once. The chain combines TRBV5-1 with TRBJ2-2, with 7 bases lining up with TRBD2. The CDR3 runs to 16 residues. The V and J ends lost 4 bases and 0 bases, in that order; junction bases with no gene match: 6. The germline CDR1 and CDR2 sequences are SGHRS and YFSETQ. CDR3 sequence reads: CASSMSSGTNTGELFF. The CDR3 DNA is TGCGCCAGCAGCATGTCTAGCGGAACGAACACCGGGGAGCTGTTTTTT. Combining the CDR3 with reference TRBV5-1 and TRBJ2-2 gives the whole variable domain KAGVTQTPRYLIKTRGQQVTLSCSPISGHRSVSWYQQTPGQGLQFLFEYFSETQRNKGNFPGRFSGRQFSNSRSEMNVSTLELGDSALYLCASSMSSGTNTGELFFGEGSRLTVL.

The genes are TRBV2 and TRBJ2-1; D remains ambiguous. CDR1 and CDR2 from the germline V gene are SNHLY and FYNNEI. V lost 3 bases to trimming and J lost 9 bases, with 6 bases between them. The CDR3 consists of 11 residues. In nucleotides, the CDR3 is TGTGCCAGCAGTGAGTCATTTGAGCAGTTCTTC. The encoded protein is CASSESFEQFF.

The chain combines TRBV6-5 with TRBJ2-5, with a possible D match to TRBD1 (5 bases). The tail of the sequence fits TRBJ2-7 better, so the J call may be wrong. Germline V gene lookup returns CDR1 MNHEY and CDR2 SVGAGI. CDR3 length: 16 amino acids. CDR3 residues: CASSYSNLGDTYEQYF. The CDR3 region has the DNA TGTGCCAGCAGTTACTCGAATTTAGGGGATACCTACGAGCAGTACTTC.

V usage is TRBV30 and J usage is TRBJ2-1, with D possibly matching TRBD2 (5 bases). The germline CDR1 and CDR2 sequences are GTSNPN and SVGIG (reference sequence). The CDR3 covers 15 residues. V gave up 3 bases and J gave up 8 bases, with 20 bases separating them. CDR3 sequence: CAWRGLAGNWYEQFF. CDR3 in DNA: TGTGCCTGGAGAGGTCTAGCCGGAAACTGGTATGAGCAGTTCTTC.

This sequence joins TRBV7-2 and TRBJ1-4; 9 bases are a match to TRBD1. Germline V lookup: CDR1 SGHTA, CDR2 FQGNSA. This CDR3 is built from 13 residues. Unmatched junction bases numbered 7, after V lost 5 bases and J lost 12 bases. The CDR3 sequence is CASSAGQGRQLFF. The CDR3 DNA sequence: TGTGCCAGCAGCGCCGGACAGGGGAGGCAACTGTTTTTT.

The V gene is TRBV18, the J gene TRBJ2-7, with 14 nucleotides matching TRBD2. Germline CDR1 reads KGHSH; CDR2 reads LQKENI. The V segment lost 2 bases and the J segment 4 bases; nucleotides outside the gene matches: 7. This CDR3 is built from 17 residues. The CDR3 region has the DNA TGTGCCAGCTCACCAACTTACGGGACTAGCGGGAGATACGAGCAGTACTTC. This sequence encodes CASSPTYGTSGRYEQYF.

The CDR3 nucleotides are TGCGCCAGCAGCCAGGGGACAGGTGGGAACACTGAAGCTTTCTTT. It specifies CASSQGTGGNTEAFF. V is TRBV4-1 and J is TRBJ1-1; 8 nucleotides agree with TRBD1. Germline CDR1 and CDR2: MGHRA and YSYEKL. V was pared by 3 bases and J by 1 base, with 4 bases of the junction left unmatched. The CDR3 loop spans 15 amino acids.